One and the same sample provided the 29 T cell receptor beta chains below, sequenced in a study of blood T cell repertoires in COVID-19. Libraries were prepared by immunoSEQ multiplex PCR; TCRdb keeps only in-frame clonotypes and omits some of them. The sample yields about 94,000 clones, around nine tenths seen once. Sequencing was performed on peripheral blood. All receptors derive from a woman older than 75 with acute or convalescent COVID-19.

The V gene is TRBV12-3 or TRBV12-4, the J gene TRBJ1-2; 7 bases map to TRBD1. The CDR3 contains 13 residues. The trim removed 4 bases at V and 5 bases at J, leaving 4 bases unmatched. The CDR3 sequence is CASSSGTVYGYTF. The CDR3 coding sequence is TGTGCCAGCAGTTCCGGGACAGTATATGGCTACACCTTC.

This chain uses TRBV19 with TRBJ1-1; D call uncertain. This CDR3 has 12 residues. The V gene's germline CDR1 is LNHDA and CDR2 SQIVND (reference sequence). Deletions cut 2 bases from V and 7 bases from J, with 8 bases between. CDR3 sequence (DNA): TGTGCCAGTAGTATACGATCCGGTGAAGCTTTCTTT. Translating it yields CASSIRSGEAFF.

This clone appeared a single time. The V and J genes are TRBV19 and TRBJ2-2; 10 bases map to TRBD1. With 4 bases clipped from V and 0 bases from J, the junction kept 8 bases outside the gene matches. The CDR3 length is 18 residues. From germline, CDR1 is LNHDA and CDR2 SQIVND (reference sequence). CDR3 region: CASSKGQGPFANTGELFF. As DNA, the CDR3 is TGTGCCAGTAGTAAGGGACAGGGGCCTTTCGCGAACACCGGGGAGCTGTTTTTT.

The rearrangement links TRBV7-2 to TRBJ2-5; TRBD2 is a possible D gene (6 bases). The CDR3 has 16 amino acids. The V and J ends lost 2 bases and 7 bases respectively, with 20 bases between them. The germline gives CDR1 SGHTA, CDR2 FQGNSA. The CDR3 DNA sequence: TGTGCCAGCAGCTTATCCGGCGGGGCGACCTTTGGGACCCAGTACTTC. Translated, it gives CASSLSGGATFGTQYF. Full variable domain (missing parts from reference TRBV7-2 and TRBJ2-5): GAGVSQSPSNKVTEKGKDVELRCDPISGHTALYWYRQSLGQGLEFLIYFQGNSAPDKSGLPSDRFSAERTGGSVSTLTIQRTQQEDSAVYLCASSLSGGATFGTQYFGPGTRLLVL.

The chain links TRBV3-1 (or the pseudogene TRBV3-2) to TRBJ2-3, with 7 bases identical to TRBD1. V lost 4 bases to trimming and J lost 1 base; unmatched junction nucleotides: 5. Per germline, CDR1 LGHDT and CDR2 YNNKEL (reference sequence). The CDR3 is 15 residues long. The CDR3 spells CASSPTGARTDTQYF. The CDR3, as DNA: TGTGCCAGCAGCCCAACAGGGGCACGCACAGATACGCAGTATTTT.

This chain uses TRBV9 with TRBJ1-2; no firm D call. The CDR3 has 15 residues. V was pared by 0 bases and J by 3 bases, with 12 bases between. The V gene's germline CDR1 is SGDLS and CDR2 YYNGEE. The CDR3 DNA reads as TGTGCCAGCAGCGTAGGTCCGGGATTAGACTATGGCTACACCTTC. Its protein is CASSVGPGLDYGYTF.

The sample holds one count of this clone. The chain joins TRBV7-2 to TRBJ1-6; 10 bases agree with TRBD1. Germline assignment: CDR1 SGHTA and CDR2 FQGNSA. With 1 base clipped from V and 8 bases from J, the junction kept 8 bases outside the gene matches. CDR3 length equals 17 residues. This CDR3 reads CASSLVGQGISHSPLHF. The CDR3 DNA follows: TGTGCCAGCAGCTTAGTGGGACAGGGGATTTCCCATTCACCCCTCCACTTT.

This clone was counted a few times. The CDR3 sequence: CASSVSSGGDTGELFF. The CDR3, as DNA: TGTGCCAGCAGTGTCTCTAGCGGGGGGGACACCGGGGAGCTGTTTTTT. This chain connects TRBV6-6 to TRBJ2-2; 12 bases match TRBD2. The V gene's germline CDR1 is MNHNY and CDR2 SVGAGI (reference sequence). This CDR3 spans 16 amino acids. J lost 3 bases, V lost 5 bases, and 4 bases had no gene match.

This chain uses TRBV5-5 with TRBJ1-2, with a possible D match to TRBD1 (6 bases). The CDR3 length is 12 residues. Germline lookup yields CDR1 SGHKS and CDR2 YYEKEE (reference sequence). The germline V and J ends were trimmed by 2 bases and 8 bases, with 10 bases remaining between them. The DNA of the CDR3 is TGTGCCAGCAGCTTCCAGGGGTCGGGCTACACCTTC. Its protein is CASSFQGSGYTF.

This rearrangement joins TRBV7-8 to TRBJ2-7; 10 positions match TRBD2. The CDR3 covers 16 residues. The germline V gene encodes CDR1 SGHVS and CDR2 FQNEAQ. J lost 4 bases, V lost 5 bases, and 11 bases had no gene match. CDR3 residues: CASSLTWGSGGYEQYF. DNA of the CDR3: TGTGCCAGCAGCCTAACCTGGGGTAGCGGGGGGTACGAGCAGTACTTC. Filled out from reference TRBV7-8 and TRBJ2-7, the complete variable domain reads GAGVSQSPRYKVAKRGQDVALRCDPISGHVSLFWYQQALGQGPEFLTYFQNEAQLDKSGLPSDRFFAERPEGSVSTLKIQRTQQEDSAVYLCASSLTWGSGGYEQYFGPGTRLTVT.

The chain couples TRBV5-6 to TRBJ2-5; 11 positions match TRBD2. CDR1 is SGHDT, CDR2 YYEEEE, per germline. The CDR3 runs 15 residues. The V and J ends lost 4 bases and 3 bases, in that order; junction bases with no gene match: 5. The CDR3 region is CASSDSGGAEETQYF. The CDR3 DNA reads TGTGCCAGCAGCGATAGCGGGGGGGCCGAAGAGACCCAGTACTTC.

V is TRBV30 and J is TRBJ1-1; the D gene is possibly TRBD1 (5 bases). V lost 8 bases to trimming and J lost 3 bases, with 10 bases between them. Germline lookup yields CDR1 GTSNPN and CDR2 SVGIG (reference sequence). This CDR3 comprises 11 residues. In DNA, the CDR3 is TGTGCCAGGATACAGGACACTGAAGCTTTCTTT. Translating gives CARIQDTEAFF.

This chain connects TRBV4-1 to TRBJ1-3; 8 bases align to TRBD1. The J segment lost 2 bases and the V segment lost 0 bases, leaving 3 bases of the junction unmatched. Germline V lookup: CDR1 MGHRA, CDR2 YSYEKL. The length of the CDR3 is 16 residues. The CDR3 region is CASSQDQGAAGNTIYF. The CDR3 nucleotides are TGCGCCAGCAGCCAAGATCAGGGGGCGGCTGGAAACACCATATATTTT.

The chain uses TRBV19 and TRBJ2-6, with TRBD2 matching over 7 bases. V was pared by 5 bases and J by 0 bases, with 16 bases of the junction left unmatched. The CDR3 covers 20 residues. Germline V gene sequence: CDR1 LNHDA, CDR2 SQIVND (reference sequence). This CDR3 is CASSPWWGGDIDSGANVLTF. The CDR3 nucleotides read TGTGCCAGTAGTCCCTGGTGGGGGGGAGACATCGACTCTGGGGCCAACGTCCTGACTTTC.

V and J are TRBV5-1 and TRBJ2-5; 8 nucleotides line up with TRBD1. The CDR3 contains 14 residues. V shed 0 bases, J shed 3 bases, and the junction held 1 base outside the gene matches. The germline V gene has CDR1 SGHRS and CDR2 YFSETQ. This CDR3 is CASSLGTGKETQYF. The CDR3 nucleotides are TGCGCCAGCAGCTTGGGGACAGGGAAAGAGACCCAGTACTTC.

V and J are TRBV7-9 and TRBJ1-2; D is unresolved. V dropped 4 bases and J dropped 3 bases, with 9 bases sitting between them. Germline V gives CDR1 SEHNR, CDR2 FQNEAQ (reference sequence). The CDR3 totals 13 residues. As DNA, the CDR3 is TGTGCCAGCAGCTCCCCCGGGGACTATGGCTACACCTTC. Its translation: CASSSPGDYGYTF. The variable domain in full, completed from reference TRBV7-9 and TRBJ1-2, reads DTGVSQNPRHKITKRGQNVTFRCDPISEHNRLYWYRQTLGQGPEFLTYFQNEAQLEKSRLLSDRFSAERPKGSFSTLEIQRTEQGDSAMYLCASSSPGDYGYTFGSGTRLTVV.

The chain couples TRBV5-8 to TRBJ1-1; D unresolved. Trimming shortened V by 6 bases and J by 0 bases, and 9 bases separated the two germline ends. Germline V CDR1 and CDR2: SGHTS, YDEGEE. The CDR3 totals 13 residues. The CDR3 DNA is TGTGCCAGCACCGCAACACTGAACACTGAAGCTTTCTTT. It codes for CASTATLNTEAFF.

The DNA for the CDR3 is TGTGCCAGCAGCCGTAAGGGACAGGGTACGTTCTTC. It codes for CASSRKGQGTFF. V usage is TRBV11-2 and J usage is TRBJ2-1, with 9 bases that match TRBD1. Germline values: CDR1 SGHAT, CDR2 FQNNGV. The CDR3 runs to 12 residues. V was clipped by 5 bases and J by 15 bases; unmatched bases: 8.

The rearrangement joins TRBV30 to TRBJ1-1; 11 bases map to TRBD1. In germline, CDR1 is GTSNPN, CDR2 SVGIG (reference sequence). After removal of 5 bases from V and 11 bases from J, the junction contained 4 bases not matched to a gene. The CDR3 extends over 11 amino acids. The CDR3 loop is CAWGTGGGAFF. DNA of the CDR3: TGTGCCTGGGGGACAGGGGGAGGCGCTTTCTTT.

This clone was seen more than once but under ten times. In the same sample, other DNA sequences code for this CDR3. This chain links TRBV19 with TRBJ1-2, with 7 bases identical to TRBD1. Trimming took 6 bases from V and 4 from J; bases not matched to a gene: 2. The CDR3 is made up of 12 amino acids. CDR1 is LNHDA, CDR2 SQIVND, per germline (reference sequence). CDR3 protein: CASSRDSYGYTF. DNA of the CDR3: TGTGCCAGTAGCCGGGACAGCTATGGCTACACCTTC.

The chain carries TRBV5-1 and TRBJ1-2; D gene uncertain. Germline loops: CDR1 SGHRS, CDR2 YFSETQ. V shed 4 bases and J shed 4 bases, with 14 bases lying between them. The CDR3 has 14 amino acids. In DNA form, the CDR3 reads TGCGCCAGCAGCCCGGGATCGGAGGGCTATGGCTACACCTTC. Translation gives CASSPGSEGYGYTF. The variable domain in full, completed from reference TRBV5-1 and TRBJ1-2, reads KAGVTQTPRYLIKTRGQQVTLSCSPISGHRSVSWYQQTPGQGLQFLFEYFSETQRNKGNFPGRFSGRQFSNSRSEMNVSTLELGDSALYLCASSPGSEGYGYTFGSGTRLTVV.

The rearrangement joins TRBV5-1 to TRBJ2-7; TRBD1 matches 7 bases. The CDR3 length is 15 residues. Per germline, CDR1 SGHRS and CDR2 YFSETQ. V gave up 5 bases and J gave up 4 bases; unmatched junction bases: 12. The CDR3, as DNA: TGCGCCAGCAGAACCGGGACAGCTACAAATTACGAGCAGTACTTC. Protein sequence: CASRTGTATNYEQYF.

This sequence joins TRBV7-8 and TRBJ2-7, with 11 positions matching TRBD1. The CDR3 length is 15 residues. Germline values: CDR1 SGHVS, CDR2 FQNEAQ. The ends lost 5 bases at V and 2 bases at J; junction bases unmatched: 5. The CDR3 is CASSPRDRGTYEQYF. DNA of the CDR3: TGTGCCAGCAGCCCCCGGGACAGGGGGACCTACGAGCAGTACTTC.

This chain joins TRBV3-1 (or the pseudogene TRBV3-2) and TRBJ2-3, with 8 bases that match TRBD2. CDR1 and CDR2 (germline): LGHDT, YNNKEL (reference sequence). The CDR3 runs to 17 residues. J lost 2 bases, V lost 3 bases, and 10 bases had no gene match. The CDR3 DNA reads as TGTGCCAGCAGCCATGAGGGCGGGAGGACCCACACAGATACGCAGTATTTT. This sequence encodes CASSHEGGRTHTDTQYF.

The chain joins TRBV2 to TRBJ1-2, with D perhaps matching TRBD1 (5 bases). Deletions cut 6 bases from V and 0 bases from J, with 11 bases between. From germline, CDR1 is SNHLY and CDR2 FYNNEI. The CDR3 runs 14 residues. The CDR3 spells CASSGQLPNYGYTF. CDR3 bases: TGTGCCAGCAGCGGACAACTTCCTAACTATGGCTACACCTTC.

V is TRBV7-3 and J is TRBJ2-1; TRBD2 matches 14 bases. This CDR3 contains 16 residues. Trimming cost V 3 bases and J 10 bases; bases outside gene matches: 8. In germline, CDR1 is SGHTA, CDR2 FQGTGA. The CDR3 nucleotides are TGTGCCAGCAGCTTCTCCGGGACTAGCGGGGGTGGGGAGCAGTTCTTC. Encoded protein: CASSFSGTSGGGEQFF.

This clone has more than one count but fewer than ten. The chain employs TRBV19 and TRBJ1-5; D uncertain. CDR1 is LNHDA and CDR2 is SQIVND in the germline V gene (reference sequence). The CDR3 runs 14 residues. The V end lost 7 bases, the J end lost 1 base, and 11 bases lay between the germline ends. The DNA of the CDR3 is TGTGCCAGTACTCATGCGGTGAGCAATCAGCCCCAGCATTTT. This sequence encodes CASTHAVSNQPQHF.

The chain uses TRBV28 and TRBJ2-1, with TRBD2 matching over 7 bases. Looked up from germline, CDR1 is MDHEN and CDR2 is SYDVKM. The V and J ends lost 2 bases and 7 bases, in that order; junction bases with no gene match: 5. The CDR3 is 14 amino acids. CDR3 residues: CASSLMDSGNEQFF. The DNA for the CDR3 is TGTGCCAGCAGTTTAATGGATAGCGGGAATGAGCAGTTCTTC.

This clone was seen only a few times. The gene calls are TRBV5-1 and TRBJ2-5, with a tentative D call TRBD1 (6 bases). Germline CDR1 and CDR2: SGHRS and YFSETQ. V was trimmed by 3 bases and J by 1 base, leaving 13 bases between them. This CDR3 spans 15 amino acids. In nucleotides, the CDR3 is TGCGCCAGCAGCTCTCGGGTAGGGGGCCAAGAGACCCAGTACTTC. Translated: CASSSRVGGQETQYF.